This T cell receptor (beta chain) was found in a study of blood T cell repertoires in COVID-19 (TCRdb year 2020). Broadly, across the study: The collaborator samples originated in the United States, Italy and Spain and spanned the acute and convalescent phases of COVID-19. The prospective study material was composed of cDNA or gDNA derived from T cells, B-cell-depleted T cells, or PBMCs. The dataset comprised deeply sampled blood TCRbeta repertoires from subjects exposed to, actively infected with, or recovered from COVID-19. The repertoires were made available in a free public database intended to serve as a resource for research on the immune response to SARS-CoV-2. The samples were drawn from two sources: the first 160 participants of the ongoing ImmuneRACE study, and 1,000 to 1,500 subjects contributed by 6 global collaborators. The sample metadata nearly always contained a de-identified subject ID, COVID-19 status, age in years and sex. Where HLA class I and class II types were available, the types were taken from metadata supplied by the sample provider, not from assay-based typing. Results the study describes overall, beyond this receptor: How much clinical and demographic metadata was included differed by source and by participant, and the metadata was provided uncurated.

Trimming removed 2 bases from V and 5 bases from J, leaving 10 bases between the germline ends. The germline V gene (reference sequence) specifies GTSNPN as CDR1 and SVGIG as CDR2. The CDR3 contains 13 residues, cysteine and phenylalanine counted. Only the CDR3 DNA is retained, 39 bases long and in frame from the first base. Regarding this clone: Its antigen specificity is not known. Base qualities are not recorded, but no much larger clone differs from it by a single base.

TCRbeta CDR3 regions were amplified from genomic DNA by means of the immunoSEQ Assay, a bias-controlled multiplex PCR. Per the authors' processing: The number of nucleated cells in each sample was estimated from the amplification of reference gene primers within the assay. To quantify the absolute abundance of each unique TCRbeta CDR3 rearrangement, sequence reads were collapsed and filtered. Productive Simpson clonality was computed per sample as the square root of Simpson's diversity index over productive rearrangements. In its TCRdb copy, this immuneACCESS table keeps in-frame sequences only and misses some clones. Where compared with another copy, unresolved V genes explain less than half of these, and the others have no known cause. V and J calls and clone size are as listed in that table; D and trimming were resolved from the DNA. For this sample there are around 300,000 clones; roughly 91% appear just once. The biggest ten clones account for around 9% of the sample.

Participants in the prospective study were aged about 18 to 95 years, lived in 24 United States geographic areas, and enrolled through a virtual design. Cohort assignment in the prospective study relied on participant-reported clinical history from a screening survey and a study questionnaire. ImmuneRACE Cohort 3 recovered participants were defined by two consecutive negative NP/OP PCR tests, healthcare professional clearance, or symptom resolution. Mobile phlebotomists in the prospective study collected whole blood, serum and a nasopharyngeal or oropharyngeal swab from every participant. Over an approximately 2-month period, participants in the prospective study had the option of providing additional blood draws and questionnaires. Before DNA extraction, blood samples from the prospective study were shipped at room temperature or frozen.

Here the chain combines TRBV30 and TRBJ1-5, with TRBD1 as a weak D call on 5 bases. The TCR was taken from a woman younger than 45 who had recovered from COVID-19. The sequencing input was PBMCs or T cells enriched from blood (not recorded which). The CDR3 sequence is CAWSPQGDQPQHF. The DNA is as follows: TGTGCCTGGAGTCCCCAGGGTGATCAGCCCCAGCATTTT.